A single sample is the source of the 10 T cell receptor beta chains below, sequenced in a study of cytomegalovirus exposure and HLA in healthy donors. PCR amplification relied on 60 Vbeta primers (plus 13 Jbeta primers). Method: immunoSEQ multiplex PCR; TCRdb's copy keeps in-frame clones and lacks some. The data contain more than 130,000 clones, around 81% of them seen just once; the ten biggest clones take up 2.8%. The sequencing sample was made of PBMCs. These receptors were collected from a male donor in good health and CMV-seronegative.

CDR3 sequence reads: CASSLHRGSVGSNQPQHF. CDR3 nucleotides: TGTGCCAGCAGCTTACACAGGGGGTCGGTCGGTAGCAATCAGCCCCAGCATTTT. The V gene is TRBV5-4, the J gene TRBJ1-5; 8 nucleotides align to TRBD1. Germline values: CDR1 SGHNT, CDR2 YYREEE (reference sequence). The CDR3 loop spans 18 amino acids. Germline trimming cut 2 bases from V and 0 bases from J; bases unmatched to any gene: 10.

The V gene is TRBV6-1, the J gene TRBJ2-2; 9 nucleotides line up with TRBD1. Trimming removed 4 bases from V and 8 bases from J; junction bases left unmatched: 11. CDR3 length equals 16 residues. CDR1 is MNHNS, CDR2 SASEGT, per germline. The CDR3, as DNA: TGTGCCAGCAGTGTGATACAGGGACAGGGTAAAGGGGAGCTGTTTTTT. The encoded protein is CASSVIQGQGKGELFF.

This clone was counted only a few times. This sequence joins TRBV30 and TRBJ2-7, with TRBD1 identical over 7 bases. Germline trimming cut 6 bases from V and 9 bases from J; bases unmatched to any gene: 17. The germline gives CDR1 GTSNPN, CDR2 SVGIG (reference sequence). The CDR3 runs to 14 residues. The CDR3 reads CACTNPGQPIGQYF. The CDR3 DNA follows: TGTGCCTGTACCAATCCGGGACAGCCTATCGGGCAGTACTTC.

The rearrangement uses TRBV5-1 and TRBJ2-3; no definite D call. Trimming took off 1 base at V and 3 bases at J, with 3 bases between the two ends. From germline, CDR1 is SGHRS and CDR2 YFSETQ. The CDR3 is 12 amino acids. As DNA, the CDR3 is TGCGCCAGCAGCTTGCAGACAGATACGCAGTATTTT. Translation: CASSLQTDTQYF.

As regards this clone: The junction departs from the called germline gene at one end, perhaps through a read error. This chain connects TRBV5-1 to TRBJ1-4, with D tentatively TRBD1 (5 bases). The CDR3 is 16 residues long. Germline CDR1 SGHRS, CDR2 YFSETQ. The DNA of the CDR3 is TGCGCCCGCAGCTTGATTGGGGCGCGGGGTAATGAAAAACTGTTTTTT. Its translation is CARSLIGARGNEKLFF.

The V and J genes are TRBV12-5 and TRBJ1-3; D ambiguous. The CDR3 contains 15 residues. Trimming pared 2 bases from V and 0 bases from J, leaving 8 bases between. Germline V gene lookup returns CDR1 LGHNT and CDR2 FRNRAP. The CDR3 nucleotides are TGTGCTAGTGGTTTGTATCGGGTCTCTGGAAACACCATATATTTT. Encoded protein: CASGLYRVSGNTIYF.

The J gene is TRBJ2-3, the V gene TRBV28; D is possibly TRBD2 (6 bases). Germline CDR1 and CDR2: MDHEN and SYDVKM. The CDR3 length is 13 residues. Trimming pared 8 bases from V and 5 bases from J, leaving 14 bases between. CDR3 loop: CASRDSAGDTQYF. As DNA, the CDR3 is TGTGCCAGCCGGGACTCCGCGGGAGATACGCAGTATTTT.

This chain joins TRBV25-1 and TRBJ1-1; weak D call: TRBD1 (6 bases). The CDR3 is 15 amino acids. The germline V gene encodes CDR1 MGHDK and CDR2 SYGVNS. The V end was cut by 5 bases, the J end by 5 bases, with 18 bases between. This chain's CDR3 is CASSRPGDLTTEAFF. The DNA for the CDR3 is TGTGCCAGCAGTCGACCAGGGGATTTGACGACTGAAGCTTTCTTT.

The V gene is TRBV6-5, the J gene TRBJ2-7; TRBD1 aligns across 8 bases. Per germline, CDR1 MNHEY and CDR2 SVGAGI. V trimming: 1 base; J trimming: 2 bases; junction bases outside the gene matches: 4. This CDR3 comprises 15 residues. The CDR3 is CASSYFRGRPYEQYF. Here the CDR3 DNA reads TGTGCCAGCAGTTACTTCAGGGGGCGCCCCTACGAGCAGTACTTC.

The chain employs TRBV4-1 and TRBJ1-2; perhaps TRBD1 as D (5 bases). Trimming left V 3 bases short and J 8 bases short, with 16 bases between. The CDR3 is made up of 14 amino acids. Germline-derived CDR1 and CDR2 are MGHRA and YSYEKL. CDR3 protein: CASSHRTGARGYTF. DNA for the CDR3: TGCGCCAGCAGCCACCGCACAGGTGCTCGGGGCTACACCTTC.